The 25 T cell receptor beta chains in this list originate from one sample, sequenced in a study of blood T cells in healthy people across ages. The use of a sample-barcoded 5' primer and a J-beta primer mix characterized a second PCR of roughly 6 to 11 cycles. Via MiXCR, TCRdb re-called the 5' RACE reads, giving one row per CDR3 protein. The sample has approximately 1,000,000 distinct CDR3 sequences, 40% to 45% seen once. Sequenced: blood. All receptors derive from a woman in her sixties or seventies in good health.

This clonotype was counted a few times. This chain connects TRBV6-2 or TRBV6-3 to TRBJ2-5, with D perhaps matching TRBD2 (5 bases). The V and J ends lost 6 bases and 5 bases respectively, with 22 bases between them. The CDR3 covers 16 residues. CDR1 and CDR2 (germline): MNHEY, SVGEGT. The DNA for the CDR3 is TGTGCCAGCAGACCGCTTGGCGGGTCCACGCGGGAGACCCAGTACTTC. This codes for CASRPLGGSTRETQYF.

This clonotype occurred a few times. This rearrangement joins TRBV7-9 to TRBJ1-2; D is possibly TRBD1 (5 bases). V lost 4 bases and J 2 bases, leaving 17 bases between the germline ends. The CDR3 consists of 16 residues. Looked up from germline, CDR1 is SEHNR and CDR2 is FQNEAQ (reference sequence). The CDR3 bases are TGTGCCAGCAGCTCCGGGTCAGGGTGGAGGAACTATGGCTACACCTTC. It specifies CASSSGSGWRNYGYTF.

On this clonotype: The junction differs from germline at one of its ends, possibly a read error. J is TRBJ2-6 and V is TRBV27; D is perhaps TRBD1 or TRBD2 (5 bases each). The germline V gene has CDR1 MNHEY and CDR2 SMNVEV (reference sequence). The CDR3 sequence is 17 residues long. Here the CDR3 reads CASSSLGVDSGANVPTF. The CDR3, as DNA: TGTGCCAGCAGTTCCCTAGGGGTGGACTCTGGGGCCAACGTCCCGACTTTC.

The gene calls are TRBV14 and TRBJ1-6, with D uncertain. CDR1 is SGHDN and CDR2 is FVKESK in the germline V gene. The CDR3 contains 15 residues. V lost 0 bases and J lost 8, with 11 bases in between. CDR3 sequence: CASSQELSGHSPLHF. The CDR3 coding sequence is TGTGCCAGCAGCCAAGAGTTGAGCGGGCATTCACCCCTCCACTTT.

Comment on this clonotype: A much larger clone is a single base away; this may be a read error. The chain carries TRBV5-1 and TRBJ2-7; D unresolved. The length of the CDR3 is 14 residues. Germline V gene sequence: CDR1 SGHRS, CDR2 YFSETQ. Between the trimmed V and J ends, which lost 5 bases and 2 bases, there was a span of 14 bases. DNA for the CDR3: TGCGCCAGCAGTTCCCTAAGAAGGACCTACGAGCAGTACTTC. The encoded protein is CASSSLRRTYEQYF.

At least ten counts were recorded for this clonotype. CDR3 residues: CASSPGLAGTQYF. CDR3 nucleotide sequence: TGTGCCAGCAGTCCCGGGCTAGCGGGGACCCAGTACTTC. The chain is built from TRBV6-2 or TRBV6-3 and TRBJ2-5; 8 nucleotides align to TRBD2. The V gene's germline CDR1 is MNHEY and CDR2 SVGEGT. The CDR3 covers 13 residues. With 5 bases clipped from V and 7 bases from J, the junction kept 6 bases outside the gene matches.

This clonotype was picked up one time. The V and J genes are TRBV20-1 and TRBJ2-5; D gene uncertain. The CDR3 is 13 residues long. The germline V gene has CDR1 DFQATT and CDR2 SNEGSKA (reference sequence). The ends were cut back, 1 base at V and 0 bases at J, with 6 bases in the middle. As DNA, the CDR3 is TGCAGTGCTAGAGGGCGGAACCAAGAGACCCAGTACTTC. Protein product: CSARGRNQETQYF.

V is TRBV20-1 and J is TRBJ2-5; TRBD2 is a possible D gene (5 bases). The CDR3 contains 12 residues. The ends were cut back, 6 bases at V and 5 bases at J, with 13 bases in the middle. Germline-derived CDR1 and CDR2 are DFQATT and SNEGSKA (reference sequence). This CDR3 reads CSAGGGEETQYF. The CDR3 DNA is TGCAGTGCAGGCGGAGGCGAGGAGACCCAGTACTTC.

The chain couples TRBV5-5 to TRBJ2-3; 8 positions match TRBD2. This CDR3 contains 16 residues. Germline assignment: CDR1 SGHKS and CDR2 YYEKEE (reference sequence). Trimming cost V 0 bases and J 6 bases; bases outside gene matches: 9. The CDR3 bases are TGTGCCAGCAGCTTGGCCAGGAGCGGGAGTATGGATACGCAGTATTTT. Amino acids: CASSLARSGSMDTQYF.

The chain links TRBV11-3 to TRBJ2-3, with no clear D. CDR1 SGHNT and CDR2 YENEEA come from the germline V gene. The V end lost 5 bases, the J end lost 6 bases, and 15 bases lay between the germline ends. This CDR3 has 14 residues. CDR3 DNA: TGTGCCAGCAGCCCTGCTAAGCGTTCGGATACGCAGTATTTT. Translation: CASSPAKRSDTQYF.

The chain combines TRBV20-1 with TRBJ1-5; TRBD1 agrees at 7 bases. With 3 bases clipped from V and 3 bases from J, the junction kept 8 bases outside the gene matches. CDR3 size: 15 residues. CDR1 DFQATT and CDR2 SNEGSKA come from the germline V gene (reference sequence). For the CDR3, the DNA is TGCAGTGCTAGCCCAAGACAGGGCCTCAATCAGCCCCAGCATTTT. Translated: CSASPRQGLNQPQHF.

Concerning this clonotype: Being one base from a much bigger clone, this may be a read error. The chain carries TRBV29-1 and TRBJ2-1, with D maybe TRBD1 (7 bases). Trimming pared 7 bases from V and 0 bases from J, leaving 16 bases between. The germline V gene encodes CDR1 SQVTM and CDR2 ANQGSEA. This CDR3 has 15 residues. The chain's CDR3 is CSADRAGSSYNEQFF. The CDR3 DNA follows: TGCAGCGCTGACAGGGCGGGGAGCTCCTACAATGAGCAGTTCTTC.

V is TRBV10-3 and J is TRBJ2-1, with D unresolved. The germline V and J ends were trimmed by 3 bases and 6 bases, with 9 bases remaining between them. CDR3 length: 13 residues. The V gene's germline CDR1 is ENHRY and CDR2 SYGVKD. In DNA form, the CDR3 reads TGTGCCATCAGTGAAGGCTCCGGCAATGAGCAGTTCTTC. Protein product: CAISEGSGNEQFF.

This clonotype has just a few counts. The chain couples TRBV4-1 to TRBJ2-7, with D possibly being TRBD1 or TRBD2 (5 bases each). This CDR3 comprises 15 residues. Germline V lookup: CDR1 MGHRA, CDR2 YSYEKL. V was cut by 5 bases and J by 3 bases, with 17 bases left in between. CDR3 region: CASSSRDLVNYEQYF. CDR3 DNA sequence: TGCGCCAGCAGCTCCCGGGACCTAGTCAACTACGAGCAGTACTTC.

CDR3 protein: CAISESLQGGYTF. DNA for the CDR3: TGTGCCATCAGTGAGTCTCTACAAGGCGGCTACACCTTC. The gene calls are TRBV10-3 and TRBJ1-2; D is unresolved. Trimming pared 0 bases from V and 8 bases from J, leaving 10 bases between. The CDR3 sequence is 13 residues long. Germline CDR1 ENHRY, CDR2 SYGVKD.

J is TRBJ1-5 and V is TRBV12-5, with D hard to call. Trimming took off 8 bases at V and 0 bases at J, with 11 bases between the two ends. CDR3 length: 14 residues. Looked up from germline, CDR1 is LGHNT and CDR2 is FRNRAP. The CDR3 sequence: CASTSGDSNQPQHF. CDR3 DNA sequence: TGTGCTAGTACGAGTGGAGATAGCAATCAGCCCCAGCATTTT.

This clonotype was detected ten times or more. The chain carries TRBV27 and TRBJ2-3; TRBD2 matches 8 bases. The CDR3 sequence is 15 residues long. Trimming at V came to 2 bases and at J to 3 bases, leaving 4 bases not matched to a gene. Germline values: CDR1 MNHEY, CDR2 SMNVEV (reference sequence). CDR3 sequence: CASSLSGRGTDTQYF. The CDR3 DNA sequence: TGTGCCAGCAGTTTAAGCGGGAGAGGGACAGATACGCAGTATTTT.

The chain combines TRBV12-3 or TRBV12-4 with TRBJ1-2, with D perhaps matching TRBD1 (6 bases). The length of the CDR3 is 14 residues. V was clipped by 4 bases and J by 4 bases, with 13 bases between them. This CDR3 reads CASSSDRFTYGYTF. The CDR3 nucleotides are TGTGCCAGCAGTTCCGACAGGTTCACCTATGGCTACACCTTC.

In DNA form, the CDR3 reads TGTGCCAGCAGCTTTTTGGGGGACAGGGCCAATGAGCAGTTCTTC. Translating gives CASSFLGDRANEQFF. V usage is TRBV7-2 and J usage is TRBJ2-1; 9 bases align to TRBD1. This CDR3 comprises 15 residues. The germline V gene encodes CDR1 SGHTA and CDR2 FQGNSA. After removal of 3 bases from V and 6 bases from J, the junction contained 6 bases not matched to a gene.

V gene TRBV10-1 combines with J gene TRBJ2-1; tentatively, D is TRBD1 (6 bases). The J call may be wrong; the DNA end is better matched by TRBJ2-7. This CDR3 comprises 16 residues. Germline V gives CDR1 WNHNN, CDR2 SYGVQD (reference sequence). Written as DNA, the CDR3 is TGCGCCAGCAGTGAGTCGACAGGATCAACCTACAATGAGCAGTACTTC. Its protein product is CASSESTGSTYNEQYF.

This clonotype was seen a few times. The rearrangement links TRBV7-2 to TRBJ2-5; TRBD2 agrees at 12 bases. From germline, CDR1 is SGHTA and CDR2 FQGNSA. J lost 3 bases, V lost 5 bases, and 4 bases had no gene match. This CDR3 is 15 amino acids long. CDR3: CASSRLAGVKETQYF. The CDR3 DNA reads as TGTGCCAGCAGCCGACTAGCGGGGGTAAAAGAGACCCAGTACTTC.

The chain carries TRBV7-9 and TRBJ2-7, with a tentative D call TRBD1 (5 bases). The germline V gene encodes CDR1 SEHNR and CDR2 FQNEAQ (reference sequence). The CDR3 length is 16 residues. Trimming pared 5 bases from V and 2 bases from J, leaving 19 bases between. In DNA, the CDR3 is TGTGCCAGCAGCCCAAGCACAGGCCCTAATACCTACGAGCAGTACTTC. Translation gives CASSPSTGPNTYEQYF.

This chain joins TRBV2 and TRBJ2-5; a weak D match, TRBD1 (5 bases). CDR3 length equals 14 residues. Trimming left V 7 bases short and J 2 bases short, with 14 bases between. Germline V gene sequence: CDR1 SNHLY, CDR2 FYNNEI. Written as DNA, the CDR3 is TGTGCCAGCACCGAAAGGGGATTACAAGAGACCCAGTACTTC. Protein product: CASTERGLQETQYF.

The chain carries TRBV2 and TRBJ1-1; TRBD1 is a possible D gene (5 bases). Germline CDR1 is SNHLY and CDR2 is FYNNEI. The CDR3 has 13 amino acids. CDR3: CATGAGIGTEAFF. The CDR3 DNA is TGTGCTACCGGGGCGGGGATAGGCACTGAAGCTTTCTTT. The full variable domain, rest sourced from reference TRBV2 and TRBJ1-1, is EPEVTQTPSHQVTQMGQEVILRCVPISNHLYFYWYRQILGQKVEFLVSFYNNEISEKSEIFDDQFSVERPDGSNFTLKIRSTKLEDSAMYFCATGAGIGTEAFFGQGTRLTVV.

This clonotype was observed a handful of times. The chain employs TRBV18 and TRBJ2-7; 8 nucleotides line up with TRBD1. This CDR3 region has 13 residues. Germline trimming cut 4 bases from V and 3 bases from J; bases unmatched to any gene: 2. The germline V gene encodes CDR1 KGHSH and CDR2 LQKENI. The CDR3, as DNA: TGTGCCAGCTCACGGGACAGGCGCTACGAGCAGTACTTC. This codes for CASSRDRRYEQYF.